This TCR beta chain derives from a study of graft-versus-host responses after intestinal transplantation. Overall study: Each recipient received a multivisceral, liver-intestinal, or isolated intestinal graft.

This CDR3 is built from 13 residues. CDR1 is SNHLY, CDR2 FYNNEI, per germline. V was clipped by 3 bases and J by 10 bases, with 13 bases between them. Generated by immunoSEQ multiplex PCR, the TCRdb table keeps only in-frame clones and is missing some. The table shows over 55,000 clones, with around 82% occurring only once. Concerning this clone itself: Its matching antigen is unknown.

The TCR was taken from a human donor who was the organ donor for an intestinal transplant. This material consisted of unstimulated CD4+ T cells sorted from spleen or lymph node cells, taken before transplant. The chain has TRBV2 and TRBJ2-1, with a tentative D call TRBD2 (5 bases). The CDR3 nucleotides read TGTGCCAGCAGTGATCCGGGAATTAGGGAGCAGTTCTTC. It is translated as CASSDPGIREQFF.